These 32 T cell receptor beta chains came from one sample sequenced in a study of cytomegalovirus exposure and HLA in healthy donors. Vbeta (60) and Jbeta (13) primers were used in the PCR. This table comes from immunoSEQ multiplex PCR, and its TCRdb copy is limited to in-frame clones, with some not included. Among just under 150,000 clones listed, around 86% were seen once. The sample consisted of PBMCs. The receptors were gathered from a woman aged 30 to 39 in good health and CMV-seronegative.

The chain joins TRBV6-5 to TRBJ1-3; TRBD1 matches at 8 bases. V shed 4 bases and J 7 bases; nucleotides not matched to a gene: 6. CDR3 size: 14 residues. Germline V gene lookup returns CDR1 MNHEY and CDR2 SVGAGI. Written as DNA, the CDR3 is TGTGCCAGCAGTTCGGACAGGGTTATTAACACCATATATTTT. Translating gives CASSSDRVINTIYF.

The genes are TRBV7-3 and TRBJ2-3, with no clear D. Germline lookup yields CDR1 SGHTA and CDR2 FQGTGA. V gave up 0 bases and J gave up 2 bases, with 6 bases separating them. This CDR3 is built from 14 residues. CDR3 DNA sequence: TGTGCCAGCAGCTTAACGAGGTCCACAGATACGCAGTATTTT. It codes for CASSLTRSTDTQYF. Full variable domain (rest looked up from reference TRBV7-3 and TRBJ2-3): GAGVSQTPSNKVTEKGKYVELRCDPISGHTALYWYRQSLGQGPEFLIYFQGTGAADDSGLPNDRFFAVRPEGSVSTLKIQRTERGDSAVYLCASSLTRSTDTQYFGPGTRLTVL.

This clone showed up just a few times. This chain uses TRBV6-5 with TRBJ1-1; a possible D gene is TRBD1 (6 bases). Trimming removed 6 bases at V and 4 bases at J, with 15 bases between. Germline assignment: CDR1 MNHEY and CDR2 SVGAGI. The CDR3 extends over 14 amino acids. CDR3 residues: CASSPRGGATEAFF. CDR3 nucleotides: TGTGCCAGCAGCCCTCGTGGGGGGGCCACTGAAGCTTTCTTT.

This clone was detected only a few times. The chain combines TRBV7-2 with TRBJ1-4, with D possibly being TRBD1 (6 bases). The V and J ends lost 5 bases and 8 bases respectively, with 21 bases between them. The CDR3 extends over 16 amino acids. From germline, CDR1 is SGHTA and CDR2 FQGNSA. DNA for the CDR3: TGTGCCAGCAGCGATTTTGGGGAACCAGGGGAGGAAAAACTGTTTTTT. It yields the protein CASSDFGEPGEEKLFF.

The chain employs TRBV10-1 and TRBJ2-5; possibly TRBD2 for D (5 bases). This CDR3 is built from 13 residues. Trimming took off 8 bases at V and 3 bases at J, with 13 bases between the two ends. CDR1 and CDR2 from the germline V gene are WNHNN and SYGVQD (reference sequence). CDR3 sequence (DNA): TGCGCCAGCGCCCCGGACTTTGAAGAGACCCAGTACTTC. This codes for CASAPDFEETQYF.

This chain connects TRBV2 to TRBJ2-7; 8 nucleotides line up with TRBD1. V shed 2 bases and J 7 bases; nucleotides not matched to a gene: 7. Germline lookup yields CDR1 SNHLY and CDR2 FYNNEI. The CDR3 is made up of 14 amino acids. The CDR3 is CASSEFRTGQEQYF. The DNA of the CDR3 is TGTGCCAGCAGTGAATTTAGGACAGGGCAAGAGCAGTACTTC.

The rearrangement links TRBV15 to TRBJ2-3, with 10 bases aligning to TRBD2. V gave up 0 bases and J gave up 0 bases; unmatched junction bases: 9. Germline CDR1 LNHNV, CDR2 YYDKDF (reference sequence). This CDR3 has 19 amino acids. CDR3 bases: TGTGCCACCAGCAGAGAAGGACAGCTAGCGGGAGTCAGCACAGATACGCAGTATTTT. Protein sequence: CATSREGQLAGVSTDTQYF.

V and J are TRBV4-2 and TRBJ2-5; a weak D match, TRBD1 (6 bases). TRBJ2-7 matches the DNA end more closely, so the J call is doubtful. The germline V gene has CDR1 LGHNA and CDR2 YNFKEQ. The CDR3 is made up of 14 amino acids. DNA of the CDR3: TGTGCCAGCAGCCAAGGGGACAAGAACTACGAGCAGTACTTC. It is translated as CASSQGDKNYEQYF.

This clone appeared once. This chain connects TRBV28 to TRBJ1-1, with D possibly TRBD1 on 5 matching bases. The CDR3 consists of 18 residues. V lost 3 bases to trimming and J lost 0 bases, with 20 bases between them. Germline V gives CDR1 MDHEN, CDR2 SYDVKM. The CDR3 nucleotides are TGTGCCAGCAGTTTTTCCCGAACGAAGGGGTGGATGAACACTGAAGCTTTCTTT. It codes for CASSFSRTKGWMNTEAFF.

The V and J genes are TRBV5-1 and TRBJ1-2; 9 nucleotides line up with TRBD1. The CDR3 extends over 15 amino acids. Germline V gene data show CDR1 as SGHRS and CDR2 as YFSETQ. V lost 5 bases to trimming and J lost 4 bases; unmatched junction nucleotides: 9. CDR3 residues: CASRPPGQGSYGYTF. CDR3 nucleotide sequence: TGCGCCAGCAGGCCACCGGGACAGGGTAGCTATGGCTACACCTTC. Full variable domain (outside the CDR3, taken from reference TRBV5-1 and TRBJ1-2): KAGVTQTPRYLIKTRGQQVTLSCSPISGHRSVSWYQQTPGQGLQFLFEYFSETQRNKGNFPGRFSGRQFSNSRSEMNVSTLELGDSALYLCASRPPGQGSYGYTFGSGTRLTVV.

This chain connects TRBV4-3 to TRBJ1-5, with a possible D match to TRBD1 (6 bases). The CDR3 is 16 amino acids. Per the germline V gene, CDR1 is LGHNA and CDR2 is YSLEER. The V gene lost 0 bases and the J gene lost 1 base, with 10 bases spanning the gap. For the CDR3, the DNA is TGCGCCAGCAGCCAAGATGCCAGGGGAAGCAATCAGCCCCAGCATTTT. Translated: CASSQDARGSNQPQHF.

This chain joins TRBV9 and TRBJ1-4, with D unresolved. V shed 0 bases and J shed 4 bases, with 10 bases lying between them. Germline V gene sequence: CDR1 SGDLS, CDR2 YYNGEE. The CDR3 totals 15 residues. CDR3 sequence: CASSVGGSFNEKLFF. The DNA of the CDR3 is TGTGCCAGCAGCGTAGGAGGCAGCTTTAATGAAAAACTGTTTTTT.

The chain combines TRBV7-2 with TRBJ2-7, with 15 bases matching TRBD2. This CDR3 is built from 14 residues. Germline CDR1 is SGHTA and CDR2 is FQGNSA. Germline trimming cut 5 bases from V and 6 bases from J; bases unmatched to any gene: 2. The CDR3 nucleotides are TGTGCCAGCAGCCCGGGACTAGCGGGGGGCGAGCAGTACTTC. The encoded protein is CASSPGLAGGEQYF.

The CDR3 sequence: CASSFAAGGPYEQYF. CDR3 DNA: TGTGCCAGTAGTTTCGCAGCGGGAGGGCCCTACGAGCAGTACTTC. This sequence joins TRBV19 and TRBJ2-7; 10 bases are a match to TRBD2. Germline V gives CDR1 LNHDA, CDR2 SQIVND (reference sequence). The CDR3 is made up of 15 amino acids. Losses at the gene ends were 5 bases for V and 2 bases for J; bases not matched to a gene: 6.

This clone turned up a few times. This chain joins TRBV4-3 and TRBJ2-7; TRBD1 might be the D (5 bases). The ends were cut back, 0 bases at V and 0 bases at J, with 6 bases in the middle. Germline V gene sequence: CDR1 LGHNA, CDR2 YSLEER. The CDR3 length is 14 residues. This CDR3 reads CASSQDRDSYEQYF. In DNA form, the CDR3 reads TGCGCCAGCAGCCAAGACAGGGACTCCTACGAGCAGTACTTC.

This sequence joins TRBV4-3 and TRBJ2-2, with TRBD2 matching 12 bases. Germline V gives CDR1 LGHNA, CDR2 YSLEER. Trimming removed 1 base from V and 5 bases from J; junction bases left unmatched: 11. This CDR3 contains 19 residues. Here the CDR3 reads CASSQGLAGGPLTTGELFF. As DNA, the CDR3 is TGCGCCAGCAGCCAAGGTCTAGCGGGGGGGCCGTTGACAACCGGGGAGCTGTTTTTT.

Only one count was recorded for this clone. This rearrangement joins TRBV2 to TRBJ2-7; the match to TRBD1 covers 10 bases. Looked up from germline, CDR1 is SNHLY and CDR2 is FYNNEI. This CDR3 has 15 residues. Germline trimming cut 7 bases from V and 2 bases from J; bases unmatched to any gene: 8. In DNA, the CDR3 is TGTGCCAGCAACCGAGGACAGGGGGGAGCCTACGAGCAGTACTTC. Encoded protein: CASNRGQGGAYEQYF. The variable domain in full, completed from reference TRBV2 and TRBJ2-7, reads EPEVTQTPSHQVTQMGQEVILRCVPISNHLYFYWYRQILGQKVEFLVSFYNNEISEKSEIFDDQFSVERPDGSNFTLKIRSTKLEDSAMYFCASNRGQGGAYEQYFGPGTRLTVT.

The V call is TRBV5-1, the J call TRBJ1-1; D unclear. The CDR3 covers 14 residues. Germline CDR1 reads SGHRS; CDR2 reads YFSETQ. Trimming pared 4 bases from V and 5 bases from J, leaving 15 bases between. Here the CDR3 DNA reads TGCGCCAGCAGCCGAGAGGGTTTGGGAACTGAAGCTTTCTTT. As protein: CASSREGLGTEAFF. Full variable domain (remainder filled in from reference TRBV5-1 and TRBJ1-1): KAGVTQTPRYLIKTRGQQVTLSCSPISGHRSVSWYQQTPGQGLQFLFEYFSETQRNKGNFPGRFSGRQFSNSRSEMNVSTLELGDSALYLCASSREGLGTEAFFGQGTRLTVV.

The chain combines TRBV4-3 with TRBJ2-3; 10 nucleotides agree with TRBD1. Germline V gene data show CDR1 as LGHNA and CDR2 as YSLEER. CDR3 length: 15 amino acids. V was clipped by 2 bases and J by 5 bases; unmatched bases: 4. CDR3 in DNA: TGCGCCAGCAGCCAAACCGGGACAGGGGTAGATACGCAGTATTTT. Translating it yields CASSQTGTGVDTQYF.

By frequency in the sample, this clone is medium-sized (0.01 to 0.1%). The chain is built from TRBV2 and TRBJ2-7; TRBD1 matches at 8 bases. Per germline, CDR1 SNHLY and CDR2 FYNNEI. J gave up 2 bases and V 10 bases, and 10 bases lay outside the gene matches. The CDR3 consists of 14 residues. CDR3 coding DNA: TGTGCCACCATTCCCGGGACAGGAGCCTACGAGCAGTACTTC. Amino acid sequence: CATIPGTGAYEQYF.

The chain links TRBV6-1 to TRBJ1-6; 7 bases line up with TRBD1. This CDR3 has 13 amino acids. The V segment lost 10 bases and the J segment 8 bases; nucleotides outside the gene matches: 8. CDR1 is MNHNS and CDR2 is SASEGT in the germline V gene. This CDR3 is CATRRDRDSPLHF. The DNA of the CDR3 is TGTGCCACCAGACGGGACAGAGATTCACCCCTCCACTTT.

This sequence joins TRBV7-6 and TRBJ1-3; D ambiguous. The CDR3 loop spans 12 amino acids. Germline CDR1 is SGHVS and CDR2 is FNYEAQ. Trimming stripped 5 bases from V and 4 bases from J, with 6 bases between. In nucleotides, the CDR3 is TGTGCCAGCAGCCCACAGGGAAACACCATATATTTT. Its translation: CASSPQGNTIYF.

The DNA of the CDR3 is TGTGCCATAGGGACTAACTCCCGCTACGAGCAGTACTTC. Translation gives CAIGTNSRYEQYF. The V and J genes are TRBV10-3 and TRBJ2-7; the match to TRBD2 covers 7 bases. Trimming cost V 9 bases and J 3 bases; bases outside gene matches: 8. This CDR3 is 13 amino acids long. Germline V CDR1 and CDR2: ENHRY, SYGVKD.

This sequence joins TRBV30 and TRBJ2-5; D is unclear. The V end was cut by 3 bases, the J end by 4 bases, with 9 bases between. The CDR3 contains 12 residues. Germline-derived CDR1 and CDR2 are GTSNPN and SVGIG (reference sequence). The CDR3 DNA follows: TGTGCCTGGAGACTTCTCGGAGAGACCCAGTACTTC. This translates into CAWRLLGETQYF.

This clone has only a few counts. The V call is TRBV4-1, the J call TRBJ1-5; no reliable D call. The V gene lost 2 bases and the J gene lost 6 bases, with 14 bases spanning the gap. This CDR3 has 15 amino acids. Per the germline V gene, CDR1 is MGHRA and CDR2 is YSYEKL. The CDR3 nucleotides are TGCGCCAGCAGCCAACTGGTAGAGGGTGCTCAGCCCCAGCATTTT. As protein: CASSQLVEGAQPQHF.

The V and J genes are TRBV7-2 and TRBJ2-3; TRBD2 matches at 7 bases. The germline V gene encodes CDR1 SGHTA and CDR2 FQGNSA. The CDR3 has 16 residues. Trimming removed 2 bases from V and 3 bases from J; junction bases left unmatched: 8. The CDR3 loop reads CASSLSAGVETDTQYF. CDR3 bases: TGTGCCAGCAGCTTATCGGCGGGAGTGGAGACAGATACGCAGTATTTT.

The count of this clone is one. This sequence joins TRBV4-2 and TRBJ2-1; no firm D call. With 2 bases removed from V and 4 bases from J, the gap between germline ends came to 12 bases. Looked up from germline, CDR1 is LGHNA and CDR2 is YNFKEQ. This CDR3 comprises 15 residues. As DNA, the CDR3 is TGTGCCAGCAGCCAACAACTGTCCGAATACAATGAGCAGTTCTTC. This translates into CASSQQLSEYNEQFF.

This chain connects TRBV4-1 to TRBJ2-4; 8 bases fit TRBD2. V was clipped by 3 bases and J by 6 bases; unmatched bases: 10. CDR1 MGHRA and CDR2 YSYEKL come from the germline V gene. The CDR3 is 16 amino acids. The chain's CDR3 is CASSHFDGLARNIQYF. In DNA form, the CDR3 reads TGCGCCAGCAGCCACTTCGACGGACTAGCCCGAAACATTCAGTACTTC.

Regarding this clone: At the DNA level, this CDR3 is encoded by other sequences in the same sample as well. The chain is built from TRBV28 and TRBJ1-4, with D tentatively TRBD1 (5 bases). Germline CDR1 reads MDHEN; CDR2 reads SYDVKM. The V end lost 6 bases, the J end lost 0 bases, and 14 bases lay between the germline ends. CDR3 length equals 16 residues. The chain's CDR3 is CASSPLDSSTNEKLFF. The CDR3, as DNA: TGTGCCAGCAGCCCCCTCGACAGTTCAACTAATGAAAAACTGTTTTTT.

The chain has TRBV7-8 and TRBJ1-1, with a weak D call TRBD1 (5 bases). CDR3 size: 14 residues. Deletions cut 3 bases from V and 6 bases from J, with 14 bases between. CDR1 SGHVS and CDR2 FQNEAQ come from the germline V gene. The CDR3 sequence is CASSFNLWGAEAFF. CDR3 DNA sequence: TGTGCCAGCAGCTTTAATCTCTGGGGGGCTGAAGCTTTCTTT.

The chain combines TRBV18 with TRBJ2-7; 10 bases map to TRBD2. After removal of 6 bases from V and 0 bases from J, the junction contained 8 bases not matched to a gene. CDR3 size: 16 residues. The germline V gene has CDR1 KGHSH and CDR2 LQKENI. The CDR3 nucleotides read TGTGCCAGCTCTGCGGCTAGCGGGAGTGGCTCCTACGAGCAGTACTTC. Its protein is CASSAASGSGSYEQYF.

This clone was counted a few times. The rearrangement joins TRBV4-2 to TRBJ1-5; TRBD1 aligns across 9 bases. The CDR3 length is 17 residues. Trimming at V came to 0 bases and at J to 7 bases, leaving 10 bases not matched to a gene. The V gene's germline CDR1 is LGHNA and CDR2 YNFKEQ. Here the CDR3 reads CASSQEGGQGERQPQHF. CDR3 bases: TGTGCCAGCAGCCAAGAGGGGGGACAGGGAGAGAGGCAGCCCCAGCATTTT.